These 21 T cell receptor beta chains were all obtained from the same sample, sequenced in a study of T cells in Graves' hyperthyroidism and ophthalmopathy. TCR beta CDR3 sequences were amplified from RNA transcripts. With the HTBI primer set, the TCR CDR3 went through a first round of RT-PCR. TCRdb itself ran the multiplex PCR reads through MiXCR, one entry per CDR3 protein. The table records 450,000 to 700,000 distinct CDR3 sequences, about 43% of them present only once. Input material: peripheral blood or thyroid tissue (not recorded which). The receptors shown here come from an adult woman with Graves' disease, either hyperthyroidism or ophthalmopathy (not recorded which).

This rearrangement joins TRBV4-3 to TRBJ1-6; 10 positions match TRBD1. With V trimmed by 1 base and J by 4 bases, 1 base remained unmatched. CDR1 LGHNA and CDR2 YSLEER come from the germline V gene. There are 16 residues in the CDR3. For the CDR3, the DNA is TGCGCCAGCAGCCAAGTGGGACAGGGGTATAATTCACCCCTCCACTTT. This translates into CASSQVGQGYNSPLHF.

The V gene is TRBV5-4, the J gene TRBJ1-6; D unclear. The CDR3 is 15 residues long. Germline V lookup: CDR1 SGHNT, CDR2 YYREEE (reference sequence). V was cut by 0 bases and J by 7 bases, with 11 bases left in between. The DNA for the CDR3 is TGTGCCAGCAGCTTGGCCGCGGGGAGGAATTCACCCCTCCACTTT. Encoded protein: CASSLAAGRNSPLHF.

This clonotype was seen a handful of times. V is TRBV12-3 or TRBV12-4 and J is TRBJ1-2; D may be TRBD1 (6 bases). Trimming took off 5 bases at V and 4 bases at J, with 20 bases between the two ends. The CDR3 contains 16 residues. The CDR3 loop reads CASSPQGEATFYGYTF. CDR3 nucleotide sequence: TGTGCCAGCAGTCCACAGGGAGAGGCTACCTTCTATGGCTACACCTTC.

This clonotype was seen repeatedly, ten times or more. This chain links TRBV12-3 or TRBV12-4 with TRBJ1-5; D is ambiguous. This CDR3 has 14 amino acids. Trimming removed 1 base at V and 9 bases at J, with 13 bases between. CDR3: CASSLGYSPTPQHF. DNA of the CDR3: TGTGCCAGCAGTTTAGGTTATAGCCCAACGCCCCAGCATTTT.

On this clonotype: The CDR3 does not end in the conserved phenylalanine or tryptophan, so this is likely a read error. Because the CDR3's place on the DNA is in doubt, the DNA is left out and the CDR3 is given as listed by TCRdb. The chain links TRBV10-3 to TRBJ2-7; the tabulated D call, TRBD2, remains unverified against the DNA. The germline gives CDR1 ENHRY, CDR2 SYGVKD. The CDR3 has 9 residues if both end residues are counted. The CDR3 loop reads CASSYSGRA.

The chain employs TRBV2 and TRBJ1-5, with 10 nucleotides matching TRBD1. CDR3 length: 16 amino acids. The V segment lost 2 bases and the J segment 4 bases; nucleotides outside the gene matches: 5. Per the germline V gene, CDR1 is SNHLY and CDR2 is FYNNEI. The CDR3 is CASSELGTGVNQPQHF. The CDR3 DNA is TGTGCCAGCAGTGAATTGGGGACAGGGGTTAATCAGCCCCAGCATTTT.

Ten or more counts support this clonotype. The gene calls are TRBV10-1 and TRBJ2-3; D unresolved. The V and J ends lost 0 bases and 2 bases respectively, with 6 bases between them. The V gene's germline CDR1 is WNHNN and CDR2 SYGVQD (reference sequence). The CDR3 has 14 residues. This CDR3 is CASSESYSTDTQYF. CDR3 bases: TGCGCCAGCAGTGAGTCGTATTCCACAGATACGCAGTATTTT.

The gene calls are TRBV7-3 and TRBJ2-5; D gene ambiguous. Between the trimmed V and J ends, which lost 2 bases and 5 bases, there was a span of 12 bases. This CDR3 has 14 amino acids. Germline lookup yields CDR1 SGHTA and CDR2 FQGTGA. The CDR3 DNA is TGTGCCAGCAGCTTATTCGGGTATGTGGAGACCCAGTACTTC. It yields the protein CASSLFGYVETQYF.

The rearrangement uses TRBV7-6 and TRBJ1-1, with D uncertain. Per germline, CDR1 SGHVS and CDR2 FNYEAQ. CDR3 length equals 13 residues. Trimming removed 5 bases from V and 6 bases from J, with 13 bases in between. The CDR3 nucleotides are TGTGCCAGCAGCCCCCCCGGGTTTGCTGAAGCTTTCTTT. This gives the protein CASSPPGFAEAFF.

This clonotype has a count of ten or more. The chain couples TRBV4-2 to TRBJ2-7; TRBD1 matches at 7 bases. The CDR3 runs to 14 residues. CDR1 and CDR2 (germline): LGHNA, YNFKEQ. With V trimmed by 0 bases and J by 4 bases, 3 bases remained unmatched. CDR3 nucleotide sequence: TGTGCCAGCAGCCAAGAAAACAGGGGTTACGAGCAGTACTTC. Amino acids: CASSQENRGYEQYF.

The chain carries TRBV30 and TRBJ1-1; D is unclear. The CDR3 sequence is 11 residues long. Trimming left V 6 bases short and J 9 bases short, with 14 bases between. In germline, CDR1 is GTSNPN, CDR2 SVGIG (reference sequence). The CDR3 region is CACSKRWKAFF. The CDR3 coding sequence is TGTGCCTGCAGTAAGCGATGGAAAGCTTTCTTT.

This clonotype was seen at least ten times. The gene calls are TRBV20-1 and TRBJ1-5, with D possibly matching TRBD1 (5 bases). Germline V gene lookup returns CDR1 DFQATT and CDR2 SNEGSKA (reference sequence). Trimming took off 6 bases at V and 2 bases at J, with 14 bases between the two ends. CDR3 length: 14 residues. This CDR3 reads CSAQWGLGNQPQHF. The DNA for the CDR3 is TGCAGTGCCCAATGGGGGTTGGGCAATCAGCCCCAGCATTTT.

This clonotype occurred once. The gene calls are TRBV7-6 and TRBJ1-4; a possible D gene is TRBD1 (6 bases). The germline CDR1 and CDR2 sequences are SGHVS and FNYEAQ. The CDR3 spans 17 residues. Trimming removed 0 bases at V and 0 bases at J, with 11 bases between. The CDR3 loop reads CASSLAHRTATNEKLFF. CDR3 bases: TGTGCCAGCAGCTTAGCACACCGGACAGCAACTAATGAAAAACTGTTTTTT.

The sample holds a few counts of this clonotype. The V call is TRBV7-8, the J call TRBJ1-3, with D unclear. V lost 1 base and J lost 7, with 17 bases in between. The V gene's germline CDR1 is SGHVS and CDR2 FQNEAQ. The CDR3 length is 16 residues. CDR3 in DNA: TGTGCCAGCAGCTTAGTCCTCATGGGCGGGAGGAACACCATATATTTT. Residues: CASSLVLMGGRNTIYF.

This clonotype was detected many times. The V and J genes are TRBV9 and TRBJ2-7; 7 bases are a match to TRBD1. Looked up from germline, CDR1 is SGDLS and CDR2 is YYNGEE. This CDR3 spans 14 amino acids. V shed 2 bases and J 3 bases; nucleotides not matched to a gene: 5. CDR3 bases: TGTGCCAGCAGCGTTGAACAGGGGAACTACGAGCAGTACTTC. It specifies CASSVEQGNYEQYF.

The V and J genes are TRBV15 and TRBJ2-7; no definite D call. From germline, CDR1 is LNHNV and CDR2 YYDKDF (reference sequence). Trimming took 5 bases from V and 7 from J, leaving 9 bases between them. The CDR3 has 11 residues. The CDR3 reads CATSSQWEQYF. In DNA, the CDR3 is TGTGCCACCAGCTCCCAATGGGAGCAGTACTTC.

The gene calls are TRBV25-1 and TRBJ1-4, with 7 bases lining up with TRBD1. Trimming at V came to 4 bases and at J to 10 bases, leaving 12 bases not matched to a gene. Germline CDR1 reads MGHDK; CDR2 reads SYGVNS. CDR3 length equals 15 residues. The CDR3 DNA sequence: TGTGCCAGCAGTGGGGGGACAGTTCTGGACGGAAAACTGTTTTTT. It codes for CASSGGTVLDGKLFF.

The V and J genes are TRBV2 and TRBJ1-6; D gene ambiguous. Trimming stripped 4 bases from V and 5 bases from J, with 12 bases between. This CDR3 comprises 15 residues. Germline-derived CDR1 and CDR2 are SNHLY and FYNNEI. CDR3 sequence reads: CASSARPGNNSPLHF. Written as DNA, the CDR3 is TGTGCCAGCAGTGCTAGGCCGGGAAATAATTCACCCCTCCACTTT. The entire variable domain, with the rest obtained from reference TRBV2 and TRBJ1-6, is as follows: EPEVTQTPSHQVTQMGQEVILRCVPISNHLYFYWYRQILGQKVEFLVSFYNNEISEKSEIFDDQFSVERPDGSNFTLKIRSTKLEDSAMYFCASSARPGNNSPLHFGNGTRLTVT.

The chain couples TRBV7-6 to TRBJ2-2; the D is unclear. This CDR3 has 15 residues. V was trimmed by 3 bases and J by 4 bases, leaving 12 bases between them. Looked up from germline, CDR1 is SGHVS and CDR2 is FNYEAQ. CDR3 loop: CASSFQAGGTGELFF. CDR3 sequence (DNA): TGTGCCAGCAGCTTTCAGGCAGGCGGCACCGGGGAGCTGTTTTTT.

This clonotype came up many times. The chain recombines TRBV5-8 with TRBJ2-6, with a possible D match to TRBD2 (5 bases). CDR3 length equals 15 residues. Trimming took off 1 base at V and 4 bases at J, with 9 bases between the two ends. CDR1 is SGHTS and CDR2 is YDEGEE in the germline V gene. DNA of the CDR3: TGTGCCAGCAGCTTGCGAGGGCTGGGGGCCAACGTCCTGACTTTC. Protein product: CASSLRGLGANVLTF.

This clonotype occurred many times. The chain links TRBV5-4 to TRBJ1-1; weak D call: TRBD1 (5 bases). Germline CDR1 and CDR2: SGHNT and YYREEE (reference sequence). The CDR3 is made up of 15 amino acids. V was cut by 2 bases and J by 4 bases, with 15 bases left in between. CDR3 coding DNA: TGTGCCAGCAGCTTTAAAGAGTCCGGGGGCACTGAAGCTTTCTTT. It codes for CASSFKESGGTEAFF.